A selection of T cell receptor beta chains follows, all from one sample in a study of regulatory T cells in long-lasting Graves disease. One entry per CDR3 protein results from TCRdb running MiXCR on the multiplex PCR reads. The data hold about 460,000 distinct CDR3 sequences, with 22% observed a single time. The sequencing here drew on peripheral blood mononuclear cells (PBMCs), taken when the disease was refractory, from a patient treated with antithyroid drugs. The receptor source for this set is a female donor with Graves disease. CDR3s include the opening cysteine and the closing phenylalanine or tryptophan. Each record gives: D gene, V gene, clone size, J gene, CDR3 protein, CDR3 DNA. The D gene is left open where the match is weak. Some rows mark clone size as missing; the rest say once, few, many or name a class of expanded clone.

TRBD1	TRBV7-9	once	TRBJ1-2	CASSKRGQGSGYTF	TGTGCCAGCAGCAAGAGGGGACAGGGGAGTGGCTACACCTTC
TRBD1	TRBV28	NA	TRBJ1-3	CASSIQGSNTIYF	TGTGCCAGCAGTATACAGGGGTCAAACACCATATATTTT
TRBD1	TRBV7-8	few	TRBJ1-1	CASSLSPWTGGGAEAFF	TGTGCCAGCAGCTTAAGTCCCTGGACAGGGGGGGGGGCTGAAGCTTTCTTT
TRBD2	TRBV10-3	NA	TRBJ2-3	CAISESRASGTTDTQYF	TGTGCCATCAGTGAGTCGAGGGCTAGCGGGACCACAGATACGCAGTATTTT
NA	TRBV10-3	many	TRBJ2-7	CATSKGDEQYF	TGTGCCACCTCGAAGGGAGACGAGCAGTACTTC
TRBD1	TRBV6-2/TRBV6-3	NA	TRBJ1-1	CASSLPGTGGSAFF	TGTGCCAGCAGTTTACCAGGGACAGGGGGCTCGGCTTTCTTT
NA	TRBV24-1	many	TRBJ2-5	CATSDVEGAPLETQYF	TGTGCCACCAGTGATGTGGAAGGCGCCCCCTTAGAGACCCAGTACTTC
TRBD2	TRBV19	few	TRBJ2-5	CASRAAGGSETQYF	TGTGCCAGTAGGGCAGCGGGAGGGTCCGAGACCCAGTACTTC
NA	TRBV30	few	TRBJ1-1	CAWSRSGGNTEAFF	TGTGCCTGGAGTCGATCAGGTGGGAACACTGAAGCTTTCTTT
NA	TRBV7-8	few	TRBJ2-7	CASSRWGERSYEQYF	TGTGCCAGCAGCCGATGGGGGGAGAGATCCTACGAGCAGTACTTC
TRBD2	TRBV7-2	NA	TRBJ2-5	CASSLAPGGWETQYF	TGTGCCAGCAGCTTAGCCCCGGGGGGATGGGAGACCCAGTACTTC